These T cell receptor beta chains were read from a single sample in a study of cytomegalovirus exposure and HLA in healthy donors. Produced via immunoSEQ multiplex PCR; TCRdb's table is partial and in-frame only. This repertoire shows some 190,000 clones, 75% to 85% found once; its top ten account for approximately 14%. Sample: PBMCs. The receptors here all came from a woman aged 25 to 39 in good health and CMV-seropositive. The CDR3 runs from the conserved cysteine through the conserved F or W. Each record gives: D gene, J gene, clone size, V gene, CDR3 protein, CDR3 DNA. A D gene is named only where the DNA matches it firmly. A row's size may be missing; if present it is once, few, many or a size class.

>TRBD2|TRBJ2-3|.|TRBV19
CASSPLAVRTDTQYF
TGTGCCAGTAGTCCACTAGCGGTTCGCACAGATACGCAGTATTTT
>.|TRBJ1-2|.|TRBV9
CASSVDSNYGYTF
TGTGCCAGCAGCGTCGACAGCAACTATGGCTACACCTTC
>.|TRBJ1-5|.|TRBV6-1
CASSLGQSNQPQHF
TGTGCCAGCAGCCTTGGACAGAGCAATCAGCCCCAGCATTTT
>.|TRBJ2-3|.|TRBV30
CAWSVKGGTDTQYF
TGTGCCTGGAGTGTAAAGGGGGGGACAGATACGCAGTATTTT
>TRBD1|TRBJ1-1|once|TRBV27
CASSFTGGYTEAFF
TGTGCCAGCAGTTTCACAGGGGGGTACACTGAAGCTTTCTTT
>TRBD1|TRBJ1-1|.|TRBV27
CASSLAGTGGTEAFF
TGTGCCAGCAGTTTAGCCGGGACAGGGGGTACTGAAGCTTTCTTT
>TRBD2|TRBJ2-7|few|TRBV10-3
CAISPRGAAYEQYF
TGTGCCATCAGTCCGCGGGGGGCGGCCTACGAGCAGTACTTC
>.|TRBJ1-2|.|TRBV9
CASSISGGGYTF
TGTGCCAGCTCCATTTCCGGGGGTGGCTACACCTTC
>.|TRBJ2-2|.|TRBV6-4
CASSQAPNTGELFF
TGTGCCAGCAGTCAGGCCCCTAACACCGGGGAGCTGTTTTTT
>.|TRBJ1-6|.|TRBV7-9
CASGNSDGPGNSPLHF
TGTGCCAGCGGCAACTCGGACGGACCAGGGAATTCCCCCCTCCACTTT
>.|TRBJ1-2|.|TRBV6-4
CASSEEAGAIYGYTF
TGTGCCAGCAGTGAGGAGGCGGGGGCCATCTATGGCTACACCTTC
>TRBD2|TRBJ2-1|few|TRBV11-2
CASSFPYSGTTYNEQFF
TGTGCCAGCAGCTTTCCCTATAGCGGGACCACGTACAATGAGCAGTTCTTC
>TRBD2|TRBJ2-1|.|TRBV7-2
CASSSRLAGYNEQFF
TGTGCCAGCAGCTCGCGACTAGCGGGGTACAATGAGCAGTTCTTC
>.|TRBJ2-7|.|TRBV28
CASSTSDLSSYEQYF
TGTGCCAGCAGTACCAGCGATTTAAGCTCCTACGAGCAGTACTTC
>.|TRBJ2-4|.|TRBV4-1
CASSQAEGLRAKNIQYF
TGCGCCAGCAGCCAAGCGGAGGGGTTACGGGCCAAAAACATTCAGTACTTC
>TRBD1|TRBJ1-3|.|TRBV7-9
CASSLASGGGNTIYF
TGTGCCAGCAGCTTAGCTTCAGGGGGAGGAAACACCATATATTTT
>.|TRBJ1-1|.|TRBV28
CASTSGGTEAFF
TGTGCCAGCACCTCGGGAGGAACTGAAGCTTTCTTT
>TRBD2|TRBJ2-1|.|TRBV19
CASSIAWGGNEQFF
TGTGCCAGTAGTATAGCGTGGGGGGGCAATGAGCAGTTCTTC
>.|TRBJ1-6|.|TRBV7-8
CASSLRDTSYNSPLHF
TGTGCCAGCAGCTTACGGGACACCTCCTATAATTCACCCCTCCACTTT
>.|TRBJ2-3|.|TRBV10-2
CASRTTTDTQYF
TGCGCCAGCAGGACTACCACAGATACGCAGTATTTT
>.|TRBJ1-1|.|TRBV11-2
CASSVKAGTEAFF
TGTGCCAGCAGCGTAAAGGCGGGCACTGAAGCTTTCTTT
>.|TRBJ2-2|.|TRBV11-1
CASSIGRGGNTGELFF
TGTGCCAGCAGCATAGGGAGAGGGGGGAACACCGGGGAGCTGTTTTTT
>TRBD1|TRBJ2-3|.|TRBV27
CASSLGTGGVDTQYF
TGTGCCAGCAGTCTCGGGACAGGGGGCGTAGATACGCAGTATTTT
>TRBD2|TRBJ2-1|once|TRBV5-1
CASSLVAGYNEQFF
TGCGCCAGCAGCTTGGTAGCGGGGTACAATGAGCAGTTCTTC
>TRBD1|TRBJ2-5|once|TRBV6-4
CASSAATGAETQYF
TGTGCCAGCAGTGCTGCGACAGGGGCAGAGACCCAGTACTTC
>.|TRBJ1-5|.|TRBV4-1
CASSQAQGFGQPQHF
TGCGCCAGCAGCCAGGCCCAGGGATTCGGGCAGCCCCAGCATTTT
>TRBD1|TRBJ1-1|medium-sized|TRBV5-6
CASSLPGGDPLEAFF
TGTGCCAGCAGCTTACCAGGGGGCGATCCTCTTGAAGCTTTCTTT
>TRBD1|TRBJ2-7|.|TRBV5-8
CASSPGRQGSRYEQYF
TGTGCCAGCAGCCCTGGCCGACAGGGGAGTCGGTACGAGCAGTACTTC
>.|TRBJ2-7|.|TRBV6-1
CASSDLGGYEQYF
TGTGCCAGCAGTGACCTGGGAGGCTACGAGCAGTACTTC
>.|TRBJ1-3|.|TRBV30
CAWSGGQANTIYF
TGTGCCTGGAGTGGCGGGCAGGCAAACACCATATATTTT
>.|TRBJ2-7|.|TRBV9
CASSTQGGAESYERYF
TGTGCCAGCAGTACCCAAGGGGGGGCGGAGAGCTACGAGCGGTACTTC
>.|TRBJ2-3|.|TRBV21-1
CASIHPSTGKTRMTDTQYF
TGTGCCAGCATCCACCCCTCGACAGGGAAAACTAGAATGACAGATACGCAGTATTTT
>.|TRBJ2-3|.|TRBV5-1
CASSLAAAADTQYF
TGCGCCAGCAGCTTGGCCGCGGCAGCAGATACGCAGTATTTT
>TRBD2|TRBJ2-1|.|TRBV30
CAWSAKTGTSGPEEQFF
TGTGCCTGGAGTGCGAAAACCGGGACTAGCGGACCTGAGGAGCAGTTCTTC
>.|TRBJ2-5|.|TRBV7-9
CASSLWSGAIGGETQYF
TGTGCCAGCAGCTTATGGAGCGGGGCGATAGGGGGAGAGACCCAGTACTTC
>.|TRBJ2-7|.|TRBV30
CAWSVDYEQYF
TGTGCCTGGAGTGTCGACTACGAGCAGTACTTC
>.|TRBJ1-4|.|TRBV5-1
CASSLTGNEKLFF
TGCGCCAGCAGCTTGACAGGGAATGAAAAACTGTTTTTT
>.|TRBJ1-2|.|TRBV5-5
CASSSTGQYGYTF
TGTGCCAGCAGCTCAACCGGACAGTATGGCTACACCTTC
>.|TRBJ2-3|.|TRBV28
CASSSSRVRGDTQYF
TGTGCCAGCAGTTCCTCGAGAGTGCGCGGAGATACGCAGTATTTT
>.|TRBJ1-6|.|TRBV11-2
CASSRAPRGLRDSPLHF
TGTGCCAGCAGCAGAGCTCCCAGGGGTTTGAGAGATTCACCCCTCCACTTT
>.|TRBJ2-3|.|TRBV7-9
CASSLQNLIAGDTQYF
TGTGCCAGCAGCTTACAAAACCTAATTGCGGGGGATACGCAGTATTTT
>TRBD1|TRBJ1-2|.|TRBV6-1
CASSALRGQSYGYTF
TGTGCCAGCAGTGCCCTGCGGGGACAGAGCTATGGCTACACCTTC
>TRBD1|TRBJ1-5|.|TRBV12-5
CASGLFRDRNQPQHF
TGTGCTAGTGGTTTGTTCCGGGACAGAAATCAGCCCCAGCATTTT
>.|TRBJ1-2|.|TRBV5-6
CASSLEAYRNYGYTF
TGTGCCAGCAGCTTGGAGGCGTACAGAAACTATGGCTACACCTTC
>TRBD2|TRBJ2-3|.|TRBV7-6
CASSLLRGGADTQYF
TGTGCCAGCAGCTTGTTGCGGGGGGGAGCTGATACGCAGTATTTT
>.|TRBJ1-1|.|TRBV5-1
CASREQGGNTEAFF
TGCGCCAGCAGGGAACAGGGTGGGAACACTGAAGCTTTCTTT
>.|TRBJ2-2|once|TRBV7-9
CASSFQGTNTGELFF
TGTGCCAGCAGCTTTCAGGGGACGAACACCGGGGAGCTGTTTTTT
>TRBD1|TRBJ1-1|.|TRBV5-6
CASSYGTGVMNTEAFF
TGTGCCAGCAGCTACGGGACAGGGGTGATGAACACTGAAGCTTTCTTT
>TRBD2|TRBJ2-1|.|TRBV28
CASSSLAGGHNEQFF
TGTGCCAGCAGTTCCCTAGCGGGAGGTCACAATGAGCAGTTCTTC
>.|TRBJ2-7|.|TRBV5-6
CASSQDSPYEQYF
TGTGCCAGCAGCCAAGACAGCCCCTACGAGCAGTACTTC
>TRBD1|TRBJ1-5|.|TRBV11-2
CASSLARDRGHGQPQHF
TGTGCCAGCAGCTTAGCCCGGGACAGGGGGCACGGTCAGCCCCAGCATTTT
>.|TRBJ2-6|.|TRBV4-2
CASSQVRGPESGANVLTF
TGTGCCAGCAGCCAAGTGAGAGGGCCCGAGTCCGGGGCCAACGTCCTGACTTTC
>.|TRBJ1-3|.|TRBV4-1
CASSQSGTTNTIYF
TGCGCCAGCAGCCAATCAGGGACAACAAACACCATATATTTT
>.|TRBJ2-2|.|TRBV2
CASSEGGPAGELFF
TGTGCCAGCAGTGAAGGGGGCCCCGCCGGGGAGCTGTTTTTT
>TRBD1|TRBJ2-6|.|TRBV19
CASSGTGLSGANVLTF
TGTGCCAGTAGTGGGACAGGGCTCTCTGGGGCCAACGTCCTGACTTTC
>TRBD1|TRBJ1-5|.|TRBV4-1
CASSQGRQGASNQPQHF
TGCGCCAGCAGCCAAGGACGACAGGGGGCAAGCAATCAGCCCCAGCATTTT
>TRBD1|TRBJ1-1|.|TRBV15
CATSRLRQGPTEAFF
TGTGCCACCAGCAGACTACGACAGGGGCCCACTGAAGCTTTCTTT
>TRBD2|TRBJ2-2|.|TRBV29-1
CSVEGLAGGVTGELFF
TGCAGCGTTGAAGGACTAGCGGGGGGCGTCACCGGGGAGCTGTTTTTT
>.|TRBJ1-1|.|TRBV5-1
CASSLGQVSYGFAEAFF
TGCGCCAGCAGCTTGGGACAGGTTAGTTACGGGTTCGCTGAAGCTTTCTTT